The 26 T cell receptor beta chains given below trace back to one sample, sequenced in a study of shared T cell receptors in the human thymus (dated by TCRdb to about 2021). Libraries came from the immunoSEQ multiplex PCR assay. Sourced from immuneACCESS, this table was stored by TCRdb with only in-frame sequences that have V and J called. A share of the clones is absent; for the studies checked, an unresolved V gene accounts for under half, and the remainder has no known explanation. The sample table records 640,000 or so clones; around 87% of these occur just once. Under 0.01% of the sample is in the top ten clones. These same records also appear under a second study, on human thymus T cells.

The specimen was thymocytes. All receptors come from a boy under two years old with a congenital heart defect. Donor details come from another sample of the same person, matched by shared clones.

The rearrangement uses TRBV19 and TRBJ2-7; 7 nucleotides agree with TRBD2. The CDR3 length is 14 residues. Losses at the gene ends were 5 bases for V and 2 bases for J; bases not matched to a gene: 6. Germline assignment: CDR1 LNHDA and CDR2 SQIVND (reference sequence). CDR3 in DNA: TGTGCCAGTAGTCCCCCGGGGGGAACCTACGAGCAGTACTTC. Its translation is CASSPPGGTYEQYF.

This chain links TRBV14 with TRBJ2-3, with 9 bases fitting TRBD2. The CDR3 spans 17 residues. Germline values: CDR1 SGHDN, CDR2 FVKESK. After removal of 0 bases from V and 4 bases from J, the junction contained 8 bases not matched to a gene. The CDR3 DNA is TGTGCCAGCAGCCAAGATTGCGGGGGGGCCCAGGCAGATACGCAGTATTTT. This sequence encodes CASSQDCGGAQADTQYF.

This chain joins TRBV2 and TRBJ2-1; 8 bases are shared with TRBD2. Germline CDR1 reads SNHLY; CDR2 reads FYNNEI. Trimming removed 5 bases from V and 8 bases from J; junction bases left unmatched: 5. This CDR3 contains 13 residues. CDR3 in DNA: TGTGCCAGCAGTCCGGGACTAGGAGATGAGCAGTTCTTC. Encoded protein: CASSPGLGDEQFF. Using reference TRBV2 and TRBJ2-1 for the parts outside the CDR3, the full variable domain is EPEVTQTPSHQVTQMGQEVILRCVPISNHLYFYWYRQILGQKVEFLVSFYNNEISEKSEIFDDQFSVERPDGSNFTLKIRSTKLEDSAMYFCASSPGLGDEQFFGPGTRLTVL.

The CDR3 bases are TGTGCCAGCAGCGCAATAAGACAGGGTGAAAAACTGTTTTTT. This encodes CASSAIRQGEKLFF. The chain uses TRBV7-9 and TRBJ1-4, with 7 positions matching TRBD1. With V trimmed by 5 bases and J by 7 bases, 7 bases remained unmatched. The germline CDR1 and CDR2 sequences are SEHNR and FQNEAQ (reference sequence). The CDR3 has 14 amino acids.

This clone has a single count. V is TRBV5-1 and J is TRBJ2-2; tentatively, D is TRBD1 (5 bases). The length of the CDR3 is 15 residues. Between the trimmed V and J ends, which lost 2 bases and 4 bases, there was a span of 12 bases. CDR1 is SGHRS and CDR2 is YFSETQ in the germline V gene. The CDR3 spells CASSLEGDFTGELFF. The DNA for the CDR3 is TGCGCCAGCAGCTTAGAAGGGGATTTCACCGGGGAGCTGTTTTTT.

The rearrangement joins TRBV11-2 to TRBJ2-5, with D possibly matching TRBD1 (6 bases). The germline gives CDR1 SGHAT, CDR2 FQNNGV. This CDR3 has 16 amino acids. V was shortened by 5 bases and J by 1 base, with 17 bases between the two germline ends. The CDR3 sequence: CASSEGFEDSQETQYF. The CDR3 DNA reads TGTGCCAGCAGCGAAGGGTTTGAGGACAGCCAAGAGACCCAGTACTTC.

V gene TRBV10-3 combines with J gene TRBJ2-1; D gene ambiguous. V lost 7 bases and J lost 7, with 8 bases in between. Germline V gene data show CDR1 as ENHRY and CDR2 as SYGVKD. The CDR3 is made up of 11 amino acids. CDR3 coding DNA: TGTGCCATCATTGACGGTAATGAGCAGTTCTTC. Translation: CAIIDGNEQFF.

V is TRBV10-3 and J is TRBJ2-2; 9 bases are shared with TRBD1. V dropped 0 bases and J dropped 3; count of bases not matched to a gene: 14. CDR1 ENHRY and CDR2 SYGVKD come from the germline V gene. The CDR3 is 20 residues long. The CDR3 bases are TGTGCCATCAGTGAGTCTAGGGACAGGGTTCCCCATCGGGACACCGGGGAGCTGTTTTTT. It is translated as CAISESRDRVPHRDTGELFF.

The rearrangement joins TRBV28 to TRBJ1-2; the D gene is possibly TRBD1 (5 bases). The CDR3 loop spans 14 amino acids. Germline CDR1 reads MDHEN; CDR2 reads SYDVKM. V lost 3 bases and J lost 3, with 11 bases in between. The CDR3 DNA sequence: TGTGCCAGCAGTTTTAAGGGGAGGGACTATGGCTACACCTTC. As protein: CASSFKGRDYGYTF.

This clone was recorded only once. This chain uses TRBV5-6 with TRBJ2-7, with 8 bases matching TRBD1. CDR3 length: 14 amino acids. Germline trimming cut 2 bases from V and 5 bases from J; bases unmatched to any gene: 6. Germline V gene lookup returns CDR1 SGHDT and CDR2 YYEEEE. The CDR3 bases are TGTGCCAGCAGCTTAATTTCAGGGGGCAACGAGCAGTACTTC. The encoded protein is CASSLISGGNEQYF. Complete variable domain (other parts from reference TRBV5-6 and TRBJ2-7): DAGVTQSPTHLIKTRGQQVTLRCSPKSGHDTVSWYQQALGQGPQFIFQYYEEEERQRGNFPDRFSGHQFPNYSSELNVNALLLGDSALYLCASSLISGGNEQYFGPGTRLTVT.

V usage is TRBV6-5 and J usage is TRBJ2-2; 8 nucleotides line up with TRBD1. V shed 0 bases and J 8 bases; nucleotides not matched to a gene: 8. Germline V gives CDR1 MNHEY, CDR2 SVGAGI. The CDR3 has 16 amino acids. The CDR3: CASSYSGTGYMGELFF. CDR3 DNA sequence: TGTGCCAGCAGTTACTCGGGGACAGGTTATATGGGGGAGCTGTTTTTT.

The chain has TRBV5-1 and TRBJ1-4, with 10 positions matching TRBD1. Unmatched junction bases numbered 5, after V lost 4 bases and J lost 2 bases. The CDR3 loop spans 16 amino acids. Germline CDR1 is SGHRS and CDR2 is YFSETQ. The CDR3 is CASSRPGQGTNEKLFF. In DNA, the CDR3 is TGCGCCAGCAGCCGTCCGGGACAGGGGACTAATGAAAAACTGTTTTTT.

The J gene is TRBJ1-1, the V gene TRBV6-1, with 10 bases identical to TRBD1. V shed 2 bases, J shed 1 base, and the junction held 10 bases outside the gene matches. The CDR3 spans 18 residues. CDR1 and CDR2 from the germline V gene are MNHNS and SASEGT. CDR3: CASSERGGRDRGNTEAFF. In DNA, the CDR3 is TGTGCCAGCAGTGAACGGGGGGGTAGGGACAGGGGGAACACTGAAGCTTTCTTT.

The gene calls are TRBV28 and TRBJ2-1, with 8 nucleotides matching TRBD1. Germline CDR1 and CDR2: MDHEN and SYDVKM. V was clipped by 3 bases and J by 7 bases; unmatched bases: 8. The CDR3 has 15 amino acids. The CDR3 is CASSLSGQGGNEQFF. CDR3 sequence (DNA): TGTGCCAGCAGTTTGTCCGGACAGGGTGGGAATGAGCAGTTCTTC.

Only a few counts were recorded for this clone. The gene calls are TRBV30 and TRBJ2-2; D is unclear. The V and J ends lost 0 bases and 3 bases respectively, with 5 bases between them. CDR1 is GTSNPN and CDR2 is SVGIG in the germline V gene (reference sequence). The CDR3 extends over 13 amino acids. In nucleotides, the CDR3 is TGTGCCTGGAGTGTACTCTACACCGGGGAGCTGTTTTTT. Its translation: CAWSVLYTGELFF. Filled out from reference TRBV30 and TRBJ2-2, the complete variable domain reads SQTIHQWPATLVQPVGSPLSLECTVEGTSNPNLYWYRQAAGRGLQLLFYSVGIGQISSEVPQNLSASRPQDRQFILSSKKLLLSDSGFYLCAWSVLYTGELFFGEGSRLTVL.

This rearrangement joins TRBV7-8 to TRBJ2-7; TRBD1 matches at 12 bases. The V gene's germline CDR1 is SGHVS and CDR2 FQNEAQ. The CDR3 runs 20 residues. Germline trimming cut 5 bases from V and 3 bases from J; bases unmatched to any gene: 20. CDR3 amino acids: CASSPPAKGTGGPESYEQYF. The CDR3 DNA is TGTGCCAGCAGCCCCCCCGCGAAGGGGACAGGGGGCCCGGAAAGCTACGAGCAGTACTTC.

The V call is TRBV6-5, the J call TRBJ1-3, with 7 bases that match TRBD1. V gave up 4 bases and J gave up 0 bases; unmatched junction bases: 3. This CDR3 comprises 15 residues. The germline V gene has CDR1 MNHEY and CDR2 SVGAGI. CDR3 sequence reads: CASSSTGDSGNTIYF. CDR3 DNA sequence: TGTGCCAGCAGTTCTACAGGGGACTCTGGAAACACCATATATTTT.

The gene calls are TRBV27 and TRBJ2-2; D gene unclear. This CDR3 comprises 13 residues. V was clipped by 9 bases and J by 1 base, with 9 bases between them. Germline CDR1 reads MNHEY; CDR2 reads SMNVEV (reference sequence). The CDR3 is CASQTGNTGELFF. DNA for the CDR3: TGTGCCAGTCAGACTGGGAACACCGGGGAGCTGTTTTTT.

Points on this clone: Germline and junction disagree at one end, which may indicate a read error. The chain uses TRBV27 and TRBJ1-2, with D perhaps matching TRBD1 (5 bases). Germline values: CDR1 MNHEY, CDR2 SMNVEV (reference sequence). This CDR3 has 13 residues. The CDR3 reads CVSSLRGDYGYTF. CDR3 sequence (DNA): TGTGTCAGCAGTTTGCGGGGCGACTATGGCTACACCTTC.

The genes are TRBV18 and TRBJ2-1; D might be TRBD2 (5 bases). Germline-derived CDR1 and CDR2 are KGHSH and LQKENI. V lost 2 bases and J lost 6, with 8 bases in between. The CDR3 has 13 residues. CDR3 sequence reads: CASSPIGINEQFF. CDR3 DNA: TGTGCCAGCTCACCAATCGGGATCAATGAGCAGTTCTTC.

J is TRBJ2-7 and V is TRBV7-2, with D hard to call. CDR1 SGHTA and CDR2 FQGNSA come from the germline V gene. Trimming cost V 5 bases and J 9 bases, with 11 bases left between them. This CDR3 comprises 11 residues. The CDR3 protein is CASSQTSGQYF. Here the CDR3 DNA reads TGTGCCAGCAGCCAGACCTCGGGGCAGTACTTC. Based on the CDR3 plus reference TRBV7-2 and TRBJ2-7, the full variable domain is GAGVSQSPSNKVTEKGKDVELRCDPISGHTALYWYRQSLGQGLEFLIYFQGNSAPDKSGLPSDRFSAERTGGSVSTLTIQRTQQEDSAVYLCASSQTSGQYFGPGTRLTVT.

The CDR3 DNA is TGTGCCAGCATTCACGTTGACAGGAAAGCTTTCTTT. It yields the protein CASIHVDRKAFF. The rearrangement joins TRBV6-5 to TRBJ1-1; D possibly corresponds to TRBD1 (6 bases). This CDR3 comprises 12 residues. Germline-derived CDR1 and CDR2 are MNHEY and SVGAGI. Trimming stripped 7 bases from V and 9 bases from J, with 15 bases between.

CDR3 in DNA: TGTGCCTTTGAGACTAGCCCCACAGATACGCAGTATTTT. Its protein product is CAFETSPTDTQYF. V and J are TRBV30 and TRBJ2-3, with TRBD2 identical over 7 bases. The J segment lost 2 bases and the V segment lost 7 bases, leaving 6 bases of the junction unmatched. The V gene's germline CDR1 is GTSNPN and CDR2 SVGIG (reference sequence). This CDR3 has 13 residues.

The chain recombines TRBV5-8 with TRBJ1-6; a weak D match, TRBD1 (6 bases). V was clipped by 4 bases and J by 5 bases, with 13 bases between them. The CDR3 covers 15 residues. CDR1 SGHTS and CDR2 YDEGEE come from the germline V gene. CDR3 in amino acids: CASSSTGKDNSPLHF. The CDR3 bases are TGTGCCAGCAGCAGTACAGGGAAGGATAATTCACCCCTCCACTTT.

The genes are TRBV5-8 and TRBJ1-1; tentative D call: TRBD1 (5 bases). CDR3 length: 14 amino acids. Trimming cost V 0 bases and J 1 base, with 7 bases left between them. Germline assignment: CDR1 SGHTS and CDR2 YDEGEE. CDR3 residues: CASSLEQGNTEAFF. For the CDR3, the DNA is TGTGCCAGCAGCTTGGAGCAGGGGAACACTGAAGCTTTCTTT.

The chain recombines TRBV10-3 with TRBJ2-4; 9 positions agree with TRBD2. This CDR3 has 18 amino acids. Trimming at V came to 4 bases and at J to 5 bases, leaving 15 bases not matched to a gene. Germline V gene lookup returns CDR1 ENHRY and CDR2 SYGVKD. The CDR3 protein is CAISVIFDSGSGQNIQYF. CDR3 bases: TGTGCCATCAGTGTAATTTTCGATAGCGGGAGCGGCCAAAACATTCAGTACTTC.